This T cell receptor (beta chain) was sequenced during a study of blood T cell repertoires in COVID-19. Study in general: Samples came from the United States, Italy and Spain, spanning acute and convalescent COVID-19. Sample material is recorded as cDNA or gDNA derived from T cells, B-cell-depleted T cells, or PBMCs.

Under the authors' procedure: For nucleated cells, counts were estimated from reference gene primer amplification. Sequencing used immunoSEQ multiplex PCR; TCRdb keeps in-frame clones, though not all of them. Clone size and the V and J calls come from that table; the DNA yielded D and trimming. The profile covers approximately 340,000 clones, with approximately 82% appearing a single time and around 3% taken by the ten largest. CDR1 and CDR2 from the germline V gene are SGHDT and YYEEEE. The length of the CDR3 is 16 residues. Trimming took 4 bases from V and 8 from J; bases not matched to a gene: 7. The sequence derives from a young man with active or convalescent COVID-19. The J gene is TRBJ2-1, the V gene TRBV5-6; 15 bases map to TRBD2. Sequencing was performed on peripheral blood. For the CDR3, the DNA is TGTGCCAGCAGCCAGGGACTAGCGGGGGGCGTGGATGAGCAGTTCTTC. Amino acids: CASSQGLAGGVDEQFF. Supplemented by reference TRBV5-6 and TRBJ2-1, the full variable domain reads DAGVTQSPTHLIKTRGQQVTLRCSPKSGHDTVSWYQQALGQGPQFIFQYYEEEERQRGNFPDRFSGHQFPNYSSELNVNALLLGDSALYLCASSQGLAGGVDEQFFGPGTRLTVL.